A selection of T cell receptor beta chains follows, all from one sample in a study of a mutant IDH1 vaccine in newly diagnosed glioma. No antigen has been identified for these receptors. Repertoires were generated with immunoSEQ multiplex PCR, while TCRdb's copy carries only in-frame clones and drops some. The sample has fewer than 40,000 clones, approximately 53% seen once. The sequencing here drew on PBMCs, taken from a glioma patient whose treatment included an IDH1 peptide vaccine. The receptors here all came from a woman younger than 35 with glioma. CDR3s include the opening cysteine and the closing phenylalanine or tryptophan. D genes are given only for firm matches. Size values are once, few and many counts, or a class for expanded clones, and some rows have none.

j_gene: TRBJ2-1
d_gene: TRBD2
v_gene: TRBV7-2
abundance: few
CDR3aa: CASSLDSGDYNEQFF
CDR3nt: TGTGCCAGCAGCTTAGATAGCGGGGATTACAATGAGCAGTTCTTC

j_gene: TRBJ1-4
d_gene: -
v_gene: TRBV15
abundance: -
CDR3aa: CATSRRGAGVGEKLFF
CDR3nt: TGTGCCACCAGCCGGCGAGGGGCTGGTGTTGGTGAAAAACTGTTTTTT

j_gene: TRBJ1-1
d_gene: -
v_gene: TRBV5-1
abundance: few
CDR3aa: CASSLTRDTEAFF
CDR3nt: TGCGCCAGCAGCTTGACGAGGGATACTGAAGCTTTCTTT

j_gene: TRBJ1-2
d_gene: TRBD1
v_gene: TRBV6-6
abundance: -
CDR3aa: CASTSDRGYGYTF
CDR3nt: TGTGCCAGCACCTCCGACAGGGGCTATGGCTACACCTTC

j_gene: TRBJ2-1
d_gene: -
v_gene: TRBV6-1
abundance: few
CDR3aa: CASSQSGPSYNEQFF
CDR3nt: TGTGCCAGCAGTCAATCCGGTCCGTCCTACAATGAGCAGTTCTTC

j_gene: TRBJ1-2
d_gene: TRBD1
v_gene: TRBV6-1
abundance: -
CDR3aa: CASGQGFGYGYTF
CDR3nt: TGTGCCAGCGGACAGGGGTTTGGCTATGGCTACACCTTC

j_gene: TRBJ1-3
d_gene: TRBD1
v_gene: TRBV28
abundance: -
CDR3aa: CASSSWTGGGNTIYF
CDR3nt: TGTGCCAGCAGTTCTTGGACAGGAGGTGGAAACACCATATATTTT

j_gene: TRBJ2-7
d_gene: -
v_gene: TRBV19
abundance: -
CDR3aa: CASSIGGSYEQYF
CDR3nt: TGTGCCAGTAGTATTGGGGGTTCCTACGAGCAGTACTTC

j_gene: TRBJ1-4
d_gene: -
v_gene: TRBV5-4
abundance: -
CDR3aa: CASSSPGRVNEKLFF
CDR3nt: TGTGCCAGCAGCTCGCCGGGACGGGTCAATGAAAAACTGTTTTTT

j_gene: TRBJ2-5
d_gene: -
v_gene: TRBV13
abundance: -
CDR3aa: CASSFGSGQETQYF
CDR3nt: TGTGCCAGCAGCTTTGGGAGCGGCCAAGAGACCCAGTACTTC

j_gene: TRBJ1-3
d_gene: -
v_gene: TRBV10-3
abundance: -
CDR3aa: CAISDTGTSNPGNTIYF
CDR3nt: TGTGCCATCAGTGACACCGGGACATCAAACCCTGGAAACACCATATATTTT

j_gene: TRBJ2-7
d_gene: TRBD1
v_gene: TRBV5-5
abundance: -
CDR3aa: CASSFRQGPPHEQYF
CDR3nt: TGTGCCAGCAGCTTTAGACAGGGGCCACCCCACGAGCAGTACTTC